The clone carrying this T cell receptor (beta chain) appeared a single time. Its antigen is unidentified. The germline V gene encodes CDR1 SGHVS and CDR2 FQNEAQ. The CDR3 consists of 14 residues. After removal of 1 base from V and 3 bases from J, the junction contained 3 bases not matched to a gene. Primers for the PCR totalled 60 Vbeta and 13 Jbeta. Data came from immunoSEQ multiplex PCR; TCRdb stores just in-frame clones and leaves some out. The table lists some 190,000 clones, approximately 80% of them singletons. This specimen belongs to a study of cytomegalovirus exposure and HLA in healthy donors. Study-level points and caveats: Among the sequence variants, a highly shared cluster was likely an artifact of sequencing. A further, later analysis showed that HLA-associated TCR beta chains (compared with equally common others) were more clonally expanded.

Sequencing used PBMCs. The TCR sequence derives from a girl aged 5-17 years in good health and CMV-seropositive. The V gene is TRBV7-8, the J gene TRBJ2-7, with 7 bases lining up with TRBD1. The CDR3, as DNA: TGTGCCAGCAGCTTAGTAGGGGGCATCTACGAGCAGTACTTC. Translation gives CASSLVGGIYEQYF. Full variable domain (outside the CDR3, taken from reference TRBV7-8 and TRBJ2-7): GAGVSQSPRYKVAKRGQDVALRCDPISGHVSLFWYQQALGQGPEFLTYFQNEAQLDKSGLPSDRFFAERPEGSVSTLKIQRTQQEDSAVYLCASSLVGGIYEQYFGPGTRLTVT.